The rows below give T cell receptor beta chains drawn from one sample of a study of radiation and T cells in renal cell carcinoma. Assay: immunoSEQ multiplex PCR; the TCRdb copy retains only in-frame clones and omits some. The sample comprises 120,000 to 150,000 clones, approximately 86% of which are singletons, and 17% rests with the top ten. This sample comprised blood, obtained from a patient whose treatment included radiotherapy and nephrectomy. The receptors come from a woman aged 45-59 years with renal cell carcinoma. The CDR3 runs from the conserved cysteine through the conserved F or W. D genes are given only for firm matches. Size values are once, few and many counts, or a class for expanded clones, and some rows have none.

length: 14
V: TRBV10-2
size: NA
J: TRBJ2-7
D: TRBD1
CDR3: CASSDWDRKYEQYF
DNA: TGCGCCAGCAGTGACTGGGACAGAAAATACGAGCAGTACTTC

length: 15
V: TRBV6-5
size: NA
J: TRBJ2-1
D: NA
CDR3: CASSLVRGVNNEQFF
DNA: TGTGCCAGCAGCCTCGTTCGCGGAGTAAACAATGAGCAGTTCTTC

length: 13
V: TRBV4-1
size: NA
J: TRBJ2-1
D: NA
CDR3: CASSQDRGHEQFF
DNA: TGCGCCAGCAGCCAAGATCGGGGGCATGAGCAGTTCTTC

length: 14
V: TRBV7-9
size: NA
J: TRBJ1-3
D: NA
CDR3: CASSLSNSGNTIYF
DNA: TGTGCCAGCAGCTTATCGAACTCTGGAAACACCATATATTTT

length: 13
V: TRBV27
size: NA
J: TRBJ2-7
D: NA
CDR3: CASSAWTPSKQYF
DNA: TGTGCCAGCAGTGCCTGGACCCCATCGAAGCAGTACTTC

length: 13
V: TRBV2
size: few
J: TRBJ1-2
D: NA
CDR3: CASSDGQGEGYTF
DNA: TGTGCCAGCAGTGATGGGCAGGGAGAAGGCTACACCTTC

length: 14
V: TRBV7-2
size: NA
J: TRBJ1-1
D: TRBD1
CDR3: CASSLQSGGKEAFF
DNA: TGTGCCAGCAGCTTACAGTCAGGGGGCAAAGAGGCTTTCTTT

length: 13
V: TRBV6-5
size: NA
J: TRBJ1-5
D: NA
CDR3: CASSLQVNQPQHF
DNA: TGTGCCAGCAGTCTCCAGGTCAATCAGCCCCAGCATTTT

length: 14
V: TRBV28
size: NA
J: TRBJ1-5
D: NA
CDR3: CASSPSVRDQPQHF
DNA: TGTGCCAGCAGTCCGAGCGTGAGGGATCAGCCCCAGCATTTT

length: 15
V: TRBV6-1
size: NA
J: TRBJ2-3
D: TRBD2
CDR3: CASSESSGYGDTQYF
DNA: TGTGCCAGCAGTGAGTCTAGCGGCTATGGAGATACGCAGTATTTT

length: 17
V: TRBV5-4
size: NA
J: TRBJ1-2
D: NA
CDR3: CASRQYMESGTHYGYTF
DNA: TGTGCCAGCAGGCAATATATGGAGAGCGGGACGCACTATGGCTACACCTTC

length: 16
V: TRBV9
size: NA
J: TRBJ2-5
D: TRBD2
CDR3: CASSVGTSGSGETQYF
DNA: TGTGCCAGCAGCGTAGGGACTAGCGGGAGTGGTGAGACCCAGTACTTC

length: 13
V: TRBV30
size: NA
J: TRBJ1-3
D: NA
CDR3: CAWSASSGNTIYF
DNA: TGTGCCTGGTCGGCGAGCTCTGGAAACACCATATATTTT

length: 15
V: TRBV5-1
size: NA
J: TRBJ2-7
D: TRBD1
CDR3: CASSPDGTVFYEQYF
DNA: TGCGCCAGCAGCCCGGATGGGACAGTTTTCTACGAGCAGTACTTC

length: 13
V: TRBV19
size: few
J: TRBJ1-6
D: NA
CDR3: CATWRVWGSPLHF
DNA: TGTGCCACCTGGCGGGTTTGGGGGTCACCCCTCCACTTT

length: 13
V: TRBV2
size: few
J: TRBJ2-7
D: NA
CDR3: CASSDSSDYEQYF
DNA: TGTGCCAGCAGTGATAGCAGCGATTACGAGCAGTACTTC

length: 17
V: TRBV4-1
size: NA
J: TRBJ2-3
D: NA
CDR3: CASSQDLPRASTDTQYF
DNA: TGCGCCAGCAGCCAAGATCTTCCTCGAGCTAGCACAGATACGCAGTATTTT

length: 18
V: TRBV21-1
size: NA
J: TRBJ2-2
D: NA
CDR3: CASSRSCLKRGEAGELFF
DNA: TGTGCCAGCAGCAGATCCTGTTTGAAGCGGGGGGAGGCCGGGGAGCTGTTTTTT

length: 15
V: TRBV2
size: NA
J: TRBJ2-3
D: NA
CDR3: CASSERTASTDTQYF
DNA: TGTGCCAGCAGTGAAAGGACAGCTAGCACAGATACGCAGTATTTT

length: 14
V: TRBV28
size: NA
J: TRBJ1-1
D: TRBD1
CDR3: CASIATGAGDEAFF
DNA: TGTGCCAGCATTGCGACAGGGGCTGGGGATGAAGCTTTCTTT

length: 16
V: TRBV28
size: once
J: TRBJ1-3
D: NA
CDR3: CASSPFSDPAGNTIYF
DNA: TGTGCCAGCAGTCCTTTCTCGGACCCTGCTGGAAACACCATATATTTT

length: 13
V: TRBV6-1
size: NA
J: TRBJ2-2
D: NA
CDR3: CATQGFDTGELFF
DNA: TGTGCCACGCAGGGGTTTGACACCGGGGAGCTGTTTTTT

length: 14
V: TRBV5-5
size: NA
J: TRBJ1-1
D: NA
CDR3: CASSPIQGRTEAFF
DNA: TGTGCCAGCAGCCCGATCCAGGGACGCACTGAAGCTTTCTTT